A selection of T cell receptor beta chains follows, all from one sample in a study of regulatory T cells in long-lasting Graves disease. MiXCR, run by TCRdb on the multiplex PCR reads, gives a single entry per CDR3 protein. The repertoire has 350,000 to 500,000 distinct CDR3 sequences, approximately 22% of them found once; the top ten carry 14%. The input for sequencing was peripheral blood mononuclear cells (PBMCs), taken when the disease was refractory, from a patient treated with antithyroid drugs. The receptors here all came from a female donor with Graves disease. The CDR3 runs from the conserved cysteine through the conserved F or W. Each record gives: V gene, clone size, D gene, J gene, CDR3 DNA, CDR3 protein. D genes are given only for firm matches. Size tells how often a clone was seen (once, few, many) or the class of an expanded clone, and some rows leave it out.

>TRBV19|-|-|TRBJ1-5
TGTGCCAGTAGTATAGAGGAAATCGGTCAGCCCCAGCATTTT
CASSIEEIGQPQHF
>TRBV28|many|-|TRBJ1-1
TGTGCCAGCAATCCTTGGGGGAAGGTGGGATCGAACACTGAAGCTTTCTTT
CASNPWGKVGSNTEAFF
>TRBV19|few|TRBD2|TRBJ2-5
TGTGCCAGCGAGGGGGCCGGGACTAGCGATGGGACCCAGTACTTC
CASEGAGTSDGTQYF
>TRBV12-3/TRBV12-4|-|TRBD1|TRBJ2-2
TGTGCCAGCAGTTTAAGGACAGGGATAGGCGGGGAGCTGTTTTTT
CASSLRTGIGGELFF
>TRBV7-9|few|-|TRBJ2-7
TGTGCCAGCAGCTTAGAGGGCCCGGCTCTTGAGCAGTACTTC
CASSLEGPALEQYF
>TRBV20-1|few|-|TRBJ1-5
TGCAGTGCTAGAGACAAGTGGGGGTATGGTGGCAATCAGCCCCAGCATTTT
CSARDKWGYGGNQPQHF
>TRBV29-1|-|-|TRBJ2-2
TGCAGCGTTGAAAGTCGGCAGAACACCGGGGAGCTGTTTTTT
CSVESRQNTGELFF
>TRBV20-1|many|-|TRBJ2-5
TGCAGTGCTAGAACGGATTCGGAGACCCAGTACTTC
CSARTDSETQYF
>TRBV28|few|-|TRBJ1-4
TGTGCCAGCCTCGATAGGGCCCGGAATGAAAAACTGTTTTTT
CASLDRARNEKLFF
>TRBV7-9|-|TRBD1|TRBJ1-1
TGTGCCAGCAGCTTATGGGTAGACAGGGATGTTGAAGCTTTCTTT
CASSLWVDRDVEAFF
>TRBV6-1|-|TRBD1|TRBJ1-5
TGTGCCAGCAGCTCCCGGGACAGGGGTCATCAGCCCCAGCATTTT
CASSSRDRGHQPQHF
>TRBV5-1|-|-|TRBJ1-1
TGCGCCAGCAGCTTGGTGAGGGGCGCCACTGAAGCTTTCTTT
CASSLVRGATEAFF
>TRBV19|-|-|TRBJ1-1
TGTGCCAGTAGTACAAAACGGACTGGAAACACTGAAGCTTTCTTT
CASSTKRTGNTEAFF
>TRBV27|many|TRBD1|TRBJ1-2
TGTGCCAGCCGTGCCCAGGGGGCGAACTATGGCTACACCTTC
CASRAQGANYGYTF
>TRBV7-9|-|-|TRBJ2-7
TGTGCCAGCAGCACGACAGACGCCTACGAGCAGTACTTC
CASSTTDAYEQYF
>TRBV27|few|-|TRBJ2-7
TGTGCCAGCAGTTTATCAGGACTGGGAACCTACGAGCAGTACTTC
CASSLSGLGTYEQYF
>TRBV5-1|few|-|TRBJ2-3
TGCGCCAGCAGCTTGGATCCCCGAGTAGGTGCAGATACGCAGTATTTT
CASSLDPRVGADTQYF
>TRBV2|many|-|TRBJ2-1
TGTGCCAGCAAAAAGCGGGTCTACAATGAGCAGTTCTTC
CASKKRVYNEQFF
>TRBV4-1|few|-|TRBJ2-7
TGCGCCAGCAGCCAAGTCCAAACTTACGAGCAGTACTTC
CASSQVQTYEQYF
>TRBV28|many|-|TRBJ2-4
TGTGCCAGCAGCTCCCCCGGGACGGGATATAAAAACATTCAGTACTTC
CASSSPGTGYKNIQYF
>TRBV12-3/TRBV12-4|many|-|TRBJ2-7
TGTGCCAGCAGTTTCCGGGACACCTACGAGCAGTACTTC
CASSFRDTYEQYF
>TRBV28|-|TRBD1|TRBJ2-1
TGTGCCAGCAGAGGGACAGGGGGCGCCTCCTACAATGAGCAGTTCTTC
CASRGTGGASYNEQFF
>TRBV28|many|-|TRBJ2-3
TGTGCCAGCAGCTTAGATCGAGGCACAGATACGCAGTATTTT
CASSLDRGTDTQYF